This note documents a single T cell receptor (beta chain) sequence. This CDR3 has 16 amino acids. Germline assignment: CDR1 DFQATT and CDR2 SNEGSKA (reference sequence). V lost 1 base and J 5 bases, leaving 18 bases between the germline ends. One entry per CDR3 protein results from TCRdb running MiXCR on the 5' RACE reads. In the table there are tens of thousands of distinct CDR3 sequences, 25% to 30% of which are singletons. Sequencing used naive CD4+ T cells sorted from blood. This sample's subset: naive CD4+ T cells, CD4+CD45RA+CD25-. The sequence was collected from a female donor with breast cancer. The rearrangement joins TRBV20-1 to TRBJ1-5, with a possible D match to TRBD1 (6 bases). The CDR3 DNA reads TGCAGTGCTAGAGTAGGAAGGCGGGGGGCAGATCAGCCCCAGCATTTT. It yields the protein CSARVGRRGADQPQHF.